This is a list of T cell receptor beta chains from one sample in a study of cytomegalovirus exposure and HLA in healthy donors. Sequencing used immunoSEQ multiplex PCR; TCRdb keeps in-frame clones, though not all of them. Its clone listing holds approximately 210,000 clones. Sequenced sample: PBMCs. These receptors were collected from a woman aged 25 to 39 in good health and CMV-seropositive. Each CDR3 is given with its conserved first and last residue. The order of the fields is D gene, J gene, V gene, CDR3 DNA, CDR3 protein. A D gene is named only where the DNA matches it firmly.

. | TRBJ2-1 | TRBV11-2 | TGTGCCAGCAGCTTAGAGGGTAGCGGAAGCTCCTACAATGAGCAGTTCTTC | CASSLEGSGSSYNEQFF
. | TRBJ2-5 | TRBV9 | TGTGCCAGCAGCGTAGCCCAGGGTGGAGAGACCCAGTACTTC | CASSVAQGGETQYF
. | TRBJ2-7 | TRBV2 | TGTGCCAGCAGTGACCAGGGAATCGGCTACGAGCAGTACTTC | CASSDQGIGYEQYF
. | TRBJ1-3 | TRBV6-5 | TGTGCCAGCAGTACGGGGTACTCTGGAAACACCATATATTTT | CASSTGYSGNTIYF
TRBD2 | TRBJ2-7 | TRBV30 | TGTGCCTGCGGAAGGGCTACTAGCGTCGCGGGCTACGAGCAGTACTTC | CACGRATSVAGYEQYF
. | TRBJ1-1 | TRBV11-3 | TGTGCCAGCAGCTCCATACACGTTTTGGAAGCTTTCTTT | CASSSIHVLEAFF
. | TRBJ2-1 | TRBV19 | TGTGCCAGTAGTATAGGTATCGGGGGTTATAAACAGTTCTTC | CASSIGIGGYKQFF
. | TRBJ2-3 | TRBV9 | TGTGCCAGCAGCGCGACAGTAAACACAGATACGCAGTATTTT | CASSATVNTDTQYF
. | TRBJ2-7 | TRBV6-5 | TGTGCCAGCAGTTACTCGGCGGCCTCCTCCTACGAGCAGTACTTC | CASSYSAASSYEQYF
TRBD1 | TRBJ2-5 | TRBV28 | TGTGCCAGCTCCACCTGGGACAGTCAAGAGACCCAGTACTTC | CASSTWDSQETQYF
TRBD1 | TRBJ1-5 | TRBV18 | TGTGCCAGCTCATCCTCGACAGGGGAAGGTCAGCCCCAGCATTTT | CASSSSTGEGQPQHF
. | TRBJ2-7 | TRBV27 | TGTGCCAGCAGTTTAGGTTCCCCGGGGTACGAGCAGTACTTC | CASSLGSPGYEQYF
. | TRBJ2-1 | TRBV19 | TGTGCCGGGGGCCCTTACAATGAGCAGTTCTTC | CAGGPYNEQFF
TRBD2 | TRBJ2-3 | TRBV19 | TGTGCCAGTTACGAGCGGGGGAGCACAGATACGCAGTATTTT | CASYERGSTDTQYF
. | TRBJ2-5 | TRBV29-1 | TGCAGCGTTGAACGGGGGGCGCGAGGGACCCAGTACTTC | CSVERGARGTQYF
. | TRBJ2-7 | TRBV4-1 | TGCGCCAGCAGCCAGGAGAGCTCCTACGAGCAGTACTTC | CASSQESSYEQYF
TRBD2 | TRBJ2-3 | TRBV7-2 | TGTGCCAGCAGCTCCGGACTAGCGGGAGTGTGGGGGACAGATACGCAGTATTTT | CASSSGLAGVWGTDTQYF
TRBD1 | TRBJ2-7 | TRBV4-1 | TGCGCCAGCAGCCAAGGTTTTACTAGGACAGGGACCTACGAGCAGTACTTC | CASSQGFTRTGTYEQYF
. | TRBJ1-1 | TRBV9 | TGTGCCAGCAGCGTAGGCCCTATGAACACTGAAGCTTTCTTT | CASSVGPMNTEAFF
. | TRBJ2-3 | TRBV6-5 | TGTGCCAGCAGTTACCGGGACAACACAGATACGCAGTATTTT | CASSYRDNTDTQYF
. | TRBJ2-3 | TRBV27 | TGTGCCAGCAGCGTCCCTAGTCAGGGAACAGATACGCAGTATTTT | CASSVPSQGTDTQYF
. | TRBJ1-4 | TRBV20-1 | TGCAGTGCTAGCCAGGATGAAAAACTGTTTTTT | CSASQDEKLFF
. | TRBJ2-7 | TRBV27 | TGTGCCAGCAGTTTAATCCCCCCGGACTACCTAACCCTCTACGAGCAGTACTTC | CASSLIPPDYLTLYEQYF
TRBD1 | TRBJ1-6 | TRBV9 | TGTGCCAGCAGGGCCGGGACAGACTCCTATAATTCACCCCTCCACTTT | CASRAGTDSYNSPLHF
. | TRBJ1-1 | TRBV5-4 | TGTGCCAGCAGCTGGGATGAACTAGGCACTGAAGCTTTCTTT | CASSWDELGTEAFF
. | TRBJ2-3 | TRBV28 | TGTGCCAGCAGTTCCTACAGCTACACGCAGTATTTT | CASSSYSYTQYF
TRBD1 | TRBJ2-3 | TRBV5-1 | TGCGCCAGCAGCTTGGTCCGGGACAGTGTGTCAGATACGCAGTATTTT | CASSLVRDSVSDTQYF
. | TRBJ2-7 | TRBV4-1 | TGCGCCAGCAGCCAAGATCGGCAGGGGATGTACTTC | CASSQDRQGMYF
TRBD1 | TRBJ2-7 | TRBV19 | TGTGCCAGTAGCCCGGGACAGTTCGAAGGCTACGAGCAGTACTTC | CASSPGQFEGYEQYF
. | TRBJ1-5 | TRBV4-3 | TGCGCCAGCAGCCAAGATGCAGGCCCCCAGCATTTT | CASSQDAGPQHF
. | TRBJ1-3 | TRBV18 | TGTGCCAGCTCACCTACAGGGCCCCGATACAACTCTGGAAACACCATATATTTT | CASSPTGPRYNSGNTIYF
TRBD1 | TRBJ1-2 | TRBV5-1 | TGCGCCAGCAGCCCAAGGACAGGCGACTATGGCTACACCTTC | CASSPRTGDYGYTF
. | TRBJ2-7 | TRBV9 | TGTGCCAGCAGCGTAGGGGGCACCTACGAGCAGTACTTC | CASSVGGTYEQYF
. | TRBJ2-7 | TRBV28 | TGTGCCAGCAGCTTATTAGGGGTCTCCTACGAGCAGTACTTC | CASSLLGVSYEQYF
TRBD1 | TRBJ2-5 | TRBV5-1 | TGCGCCAGCAGCTTGAGGGACAGTGGGGAGACCCAGTACTTC | CASSLRDSGETQYF
. | TRBJ2-2 | TRBV28 | TGTGCCAGCAGGGTACTAAACACCGGGGAGCTGTTTTTT | CASRVLNTGELFF
. | TRBJ1-3 | TRBV18 | TGTGCCAGCTCACCACTGAGTGCGTTCTCTGGAAACACCATATATTTT | CASSPLSAFSGNTIYF
TRBD1 | TRBJ2-2 | TRBV4-3 | TGCGCCAGCAGCCGCGCACAGGGGGCAGGGACCGGGGAGCTGTTTTTT | CASSRAQGAGTGELFF
TRBD2 | TRBJ2-2 | TRBV29-1 | TGCAGCGTCTTAGCGGGGAGCAACACCGGGGAGCTGTTTTTT | CSVLAGSNTGELFF
. | TRBJ2-5 | TRBV5-1 | TGCGCCAGCAGCTTCGGGGTCTTCATGGAGACCCAGTACTTC | CASSFGVFMETQYF
TRBD1 | TRBJ1-3 | TRBV10-2 | TGCGCCAGCGGGGGGGACAGGGGGTTTCGAAACACCATATATTTT | CASGGDRGFRNTIYF